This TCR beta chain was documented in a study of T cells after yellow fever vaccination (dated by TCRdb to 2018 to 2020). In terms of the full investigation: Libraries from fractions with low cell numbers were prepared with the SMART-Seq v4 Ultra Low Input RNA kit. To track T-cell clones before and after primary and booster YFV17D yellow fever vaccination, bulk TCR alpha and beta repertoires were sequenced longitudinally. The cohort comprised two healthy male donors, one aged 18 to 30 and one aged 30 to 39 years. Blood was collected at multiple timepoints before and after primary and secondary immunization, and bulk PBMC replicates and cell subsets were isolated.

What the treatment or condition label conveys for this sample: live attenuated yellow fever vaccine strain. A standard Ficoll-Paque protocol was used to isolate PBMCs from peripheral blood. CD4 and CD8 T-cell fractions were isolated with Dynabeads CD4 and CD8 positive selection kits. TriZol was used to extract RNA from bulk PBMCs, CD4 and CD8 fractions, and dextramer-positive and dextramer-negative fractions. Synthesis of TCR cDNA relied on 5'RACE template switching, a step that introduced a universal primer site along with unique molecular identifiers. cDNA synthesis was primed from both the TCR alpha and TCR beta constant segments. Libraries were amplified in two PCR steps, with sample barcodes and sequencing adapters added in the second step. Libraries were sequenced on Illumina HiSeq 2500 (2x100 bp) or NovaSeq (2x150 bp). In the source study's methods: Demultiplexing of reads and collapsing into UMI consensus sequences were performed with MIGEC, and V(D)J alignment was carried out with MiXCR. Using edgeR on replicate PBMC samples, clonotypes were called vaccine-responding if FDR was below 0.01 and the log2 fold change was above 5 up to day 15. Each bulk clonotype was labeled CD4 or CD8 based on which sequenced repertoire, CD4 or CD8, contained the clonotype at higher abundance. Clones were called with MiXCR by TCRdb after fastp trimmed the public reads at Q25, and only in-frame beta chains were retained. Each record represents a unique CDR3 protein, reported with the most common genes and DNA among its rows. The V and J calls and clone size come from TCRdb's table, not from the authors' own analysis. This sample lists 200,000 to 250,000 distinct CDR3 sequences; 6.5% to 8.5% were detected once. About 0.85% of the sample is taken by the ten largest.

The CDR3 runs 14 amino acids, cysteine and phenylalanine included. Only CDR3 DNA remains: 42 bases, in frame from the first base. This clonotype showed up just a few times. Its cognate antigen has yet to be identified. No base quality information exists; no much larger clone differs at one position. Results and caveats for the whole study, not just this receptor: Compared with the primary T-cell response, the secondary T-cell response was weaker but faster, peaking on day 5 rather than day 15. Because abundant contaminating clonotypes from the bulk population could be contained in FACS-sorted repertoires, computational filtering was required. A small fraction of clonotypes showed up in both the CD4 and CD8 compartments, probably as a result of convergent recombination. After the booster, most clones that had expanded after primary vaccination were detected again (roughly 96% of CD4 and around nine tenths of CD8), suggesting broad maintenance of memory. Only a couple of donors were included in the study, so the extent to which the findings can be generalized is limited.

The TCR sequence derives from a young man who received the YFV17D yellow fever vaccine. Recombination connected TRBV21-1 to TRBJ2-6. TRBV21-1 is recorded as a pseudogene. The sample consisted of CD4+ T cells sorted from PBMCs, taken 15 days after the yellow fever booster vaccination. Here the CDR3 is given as CASRGFSGANVLTF. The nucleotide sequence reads TGTGCCAGCAGGGGGTTCTCTGGGGCCAACGTCCTGACTTTC.